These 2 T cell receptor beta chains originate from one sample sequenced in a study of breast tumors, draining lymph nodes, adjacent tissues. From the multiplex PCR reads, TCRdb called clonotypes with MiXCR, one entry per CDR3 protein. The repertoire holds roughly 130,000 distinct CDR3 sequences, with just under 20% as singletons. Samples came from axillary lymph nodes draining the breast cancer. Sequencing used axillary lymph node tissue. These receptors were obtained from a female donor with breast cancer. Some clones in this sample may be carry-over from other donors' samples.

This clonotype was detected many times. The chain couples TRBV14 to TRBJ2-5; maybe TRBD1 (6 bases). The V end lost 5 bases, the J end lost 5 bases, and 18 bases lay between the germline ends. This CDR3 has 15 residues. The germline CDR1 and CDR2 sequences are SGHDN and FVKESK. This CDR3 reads CASSDLATRGETQYF. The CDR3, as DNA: TGTGCCAGCAGCGACCTAGCAACTAGGGGGGAGACCCAGTACTTC.

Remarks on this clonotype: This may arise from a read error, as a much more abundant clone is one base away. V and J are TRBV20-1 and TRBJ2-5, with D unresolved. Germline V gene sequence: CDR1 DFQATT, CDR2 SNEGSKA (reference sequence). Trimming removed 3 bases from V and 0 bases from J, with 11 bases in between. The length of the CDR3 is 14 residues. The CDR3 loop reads CSASPMRHQETQYF. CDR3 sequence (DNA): TGCAGTGCTAGCCCGATGCGACACCAAGAGACCCAGTACTTC.